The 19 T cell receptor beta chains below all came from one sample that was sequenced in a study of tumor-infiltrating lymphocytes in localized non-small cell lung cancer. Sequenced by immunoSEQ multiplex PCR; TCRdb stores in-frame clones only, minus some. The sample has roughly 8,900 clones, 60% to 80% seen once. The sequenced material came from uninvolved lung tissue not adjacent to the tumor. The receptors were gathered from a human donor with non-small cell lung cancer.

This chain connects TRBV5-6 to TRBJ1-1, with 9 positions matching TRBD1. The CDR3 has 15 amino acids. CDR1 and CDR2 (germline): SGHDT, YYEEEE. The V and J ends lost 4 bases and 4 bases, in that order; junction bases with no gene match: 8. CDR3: CASSPTTTGGTEAFF. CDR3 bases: TGTGCCAGCAGCCCTACGACGACAGGGGGCACTGAAGCTTTCTTT. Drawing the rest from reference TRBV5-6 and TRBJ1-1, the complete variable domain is DAGVTQSPTHLIKTRGQQVTLRCSPKSGHDTVSWYQQALGQGPQFIFQYYEEEERQRGNFPDRFSGHQFPNYSSELNVNALLLGDSALYLCASSPTTTGGTEAFFGQGTRLTVV.

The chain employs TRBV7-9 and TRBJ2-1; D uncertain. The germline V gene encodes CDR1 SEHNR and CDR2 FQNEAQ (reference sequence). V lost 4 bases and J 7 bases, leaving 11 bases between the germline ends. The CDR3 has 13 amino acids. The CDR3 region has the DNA TGTGCCAGCAGCTCCTCTGGGTTGAATGAGCAGTTCTTC. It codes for CASSSSGLNEQFF.

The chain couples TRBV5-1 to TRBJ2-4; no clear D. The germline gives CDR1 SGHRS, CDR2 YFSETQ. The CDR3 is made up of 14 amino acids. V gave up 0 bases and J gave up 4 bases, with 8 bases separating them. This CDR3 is CASSLGMGKNIQYF. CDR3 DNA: TGCGCCAGCAGCTTGGGGATGGGGAAAAACATTCAGTACTTC. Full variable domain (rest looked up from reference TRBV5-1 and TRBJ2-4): KAGVTQTPRYLIKTRGQQVTLSCSPISGHRSVSWYQQTPGQGLQFLFEYFSETQRNKGNFPGRFSGRQFSNSRSEMNVSTLELGDSALYLCASSLGMGKNIQYFGAGTRLSVL.

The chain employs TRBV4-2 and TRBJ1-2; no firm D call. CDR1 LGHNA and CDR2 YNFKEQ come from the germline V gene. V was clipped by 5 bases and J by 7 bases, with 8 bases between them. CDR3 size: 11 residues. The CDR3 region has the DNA TGTGCCAGCAGCGAAGGGCGTGGCTACACCTTC. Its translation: CASSEGRGYTF.

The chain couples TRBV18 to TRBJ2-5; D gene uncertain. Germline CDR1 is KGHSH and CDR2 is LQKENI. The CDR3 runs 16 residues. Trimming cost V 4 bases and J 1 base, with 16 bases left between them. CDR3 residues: CASSLAPSDRQETQYF. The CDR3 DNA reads TGTGCCAGCTCACTGGCCCCAAGCGACCGCCAAGAGACCCAGTACTTC.

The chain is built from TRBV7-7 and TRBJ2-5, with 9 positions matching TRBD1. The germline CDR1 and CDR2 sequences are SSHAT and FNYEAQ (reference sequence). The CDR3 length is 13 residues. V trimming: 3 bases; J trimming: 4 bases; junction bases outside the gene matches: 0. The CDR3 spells CASSLDRGETQYF. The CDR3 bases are TGTGCCAGCAGCTTGGACAGGGGAGAGACCCAGTACTTC.

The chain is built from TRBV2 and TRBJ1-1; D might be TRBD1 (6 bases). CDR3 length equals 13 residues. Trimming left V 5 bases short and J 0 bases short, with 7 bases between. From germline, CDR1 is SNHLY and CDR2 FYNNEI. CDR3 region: CASSQGLNTEAFF. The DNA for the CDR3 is TGTGCCAGCAGTCAGGGGTTGAACACTGAAGCTTTCTTT.

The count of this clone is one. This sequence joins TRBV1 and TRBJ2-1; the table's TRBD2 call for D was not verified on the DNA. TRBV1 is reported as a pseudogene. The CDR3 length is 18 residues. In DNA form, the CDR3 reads TGCACCAGCAGCAACTCCGGGACTAGCGGGAGGGGCTACAATGAGCAGTTCTTC. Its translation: CTSSNSGTSGRGYNEQFF.

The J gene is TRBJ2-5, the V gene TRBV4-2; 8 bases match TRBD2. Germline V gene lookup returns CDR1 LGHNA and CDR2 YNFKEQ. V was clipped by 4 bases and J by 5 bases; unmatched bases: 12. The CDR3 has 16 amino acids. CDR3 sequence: CASSPGLGAGGETQYF. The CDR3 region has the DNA TGTGCCAGCAGCCCGGGACTAGGGGCAGGCGGGGAGACCCAGTACTTC.

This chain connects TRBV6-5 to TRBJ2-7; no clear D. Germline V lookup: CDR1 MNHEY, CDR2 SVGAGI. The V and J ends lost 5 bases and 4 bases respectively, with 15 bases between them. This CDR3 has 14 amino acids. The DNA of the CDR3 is TGTGCCAGCAGTCCGGACGGATTAGGGTACGAGCAGTACTTC. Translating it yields CASSPDGLGYEQYF.

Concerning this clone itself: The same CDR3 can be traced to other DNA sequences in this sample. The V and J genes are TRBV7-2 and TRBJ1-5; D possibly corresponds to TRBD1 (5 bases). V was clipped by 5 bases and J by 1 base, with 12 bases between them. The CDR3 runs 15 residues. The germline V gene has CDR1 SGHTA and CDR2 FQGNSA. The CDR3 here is CASSPLRGSNQPQHF. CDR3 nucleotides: TGTGCCAGCAGCCCCTTGAGGGGAAGCAATCAGCCCCAGCATTTT.

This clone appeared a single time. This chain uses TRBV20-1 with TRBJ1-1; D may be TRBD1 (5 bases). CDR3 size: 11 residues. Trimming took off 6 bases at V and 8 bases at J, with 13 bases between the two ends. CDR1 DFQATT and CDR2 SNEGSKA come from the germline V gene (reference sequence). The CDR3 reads CSAGGGIEAFF. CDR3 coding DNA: TGCAGTGCCGGTGGGGGGATCGAAGCTTTCTTT.

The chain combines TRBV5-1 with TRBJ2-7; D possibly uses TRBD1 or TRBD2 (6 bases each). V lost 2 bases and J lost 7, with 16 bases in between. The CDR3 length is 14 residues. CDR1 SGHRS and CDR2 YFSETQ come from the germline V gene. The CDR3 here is CASSFQGRGDEQYF. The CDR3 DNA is TGCGCCAGCAGCTTCCAGGGGCGGGGAGATGAGCAGTACTTC.

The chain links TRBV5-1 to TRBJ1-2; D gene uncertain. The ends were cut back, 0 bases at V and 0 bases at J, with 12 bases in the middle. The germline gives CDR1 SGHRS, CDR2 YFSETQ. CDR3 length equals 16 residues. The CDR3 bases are TGCGCCAGCAGCTTGGCCTGGGGATCAGCTAACTATGGCTACACCTTC. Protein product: CASSLAWGSANYGYTF.

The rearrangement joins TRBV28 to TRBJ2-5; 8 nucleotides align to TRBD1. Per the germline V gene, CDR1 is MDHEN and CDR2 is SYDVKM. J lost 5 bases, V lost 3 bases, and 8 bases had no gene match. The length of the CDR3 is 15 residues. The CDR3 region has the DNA TGTGCCAGCAGTTTCCCCCCAGGGGGCAGGGAGACCCAGTACTTC. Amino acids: CASSFPPGGRETQYF.

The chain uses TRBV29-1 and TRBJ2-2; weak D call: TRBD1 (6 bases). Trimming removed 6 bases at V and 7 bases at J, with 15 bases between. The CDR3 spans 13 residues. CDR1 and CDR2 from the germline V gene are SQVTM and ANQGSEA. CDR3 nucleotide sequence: TGCAGCGTGCATGACAGGATCGACGGGGAGCTGTTTTTT. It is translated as CSVHDRIDGELFF.

The CDR3 is CASSLWQGTIYEQYF. CDR3 nucleotides: TGCGCCAGCAGCTTGTGGCAGGGAACCATCTACGAGCAGTACTTC. The chain links TRBV5-1 to TRBJ2-7; possibly TRBD1 for D (5 bases). Trimming removed 1 base from V and 3 bases from J, with 14 bases in between. This CDR3 contains 15 residues. Germline values: CDR1 SGHRS, CDR2 YFSETQ.

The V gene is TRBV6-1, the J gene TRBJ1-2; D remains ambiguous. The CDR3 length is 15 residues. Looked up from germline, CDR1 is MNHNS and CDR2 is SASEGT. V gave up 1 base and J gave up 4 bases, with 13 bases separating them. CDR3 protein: CASSEGPSRRYGYTF. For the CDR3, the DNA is TGTGCCAGCAGTGAAGGCCCCTCCCGCCGCTATGGCTACACCTTC.

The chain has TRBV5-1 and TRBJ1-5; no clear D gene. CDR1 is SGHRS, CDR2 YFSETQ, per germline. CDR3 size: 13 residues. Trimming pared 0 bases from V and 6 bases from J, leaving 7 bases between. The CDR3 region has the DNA TGCGCCAGCAGCTTGGAAGGGCTTCAGCCCCAGCATTTT. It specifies CASSLEGLQPQHF.